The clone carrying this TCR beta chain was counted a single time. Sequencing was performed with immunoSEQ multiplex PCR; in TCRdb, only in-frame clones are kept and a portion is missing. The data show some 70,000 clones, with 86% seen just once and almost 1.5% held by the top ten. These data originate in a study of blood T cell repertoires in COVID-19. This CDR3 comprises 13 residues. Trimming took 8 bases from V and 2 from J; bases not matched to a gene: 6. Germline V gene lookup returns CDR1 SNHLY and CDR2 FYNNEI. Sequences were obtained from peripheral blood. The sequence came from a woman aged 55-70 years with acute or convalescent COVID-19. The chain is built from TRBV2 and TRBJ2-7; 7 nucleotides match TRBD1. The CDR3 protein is CASRRQGPYEQYF. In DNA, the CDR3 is TGTGCCAGCCGACGACAGGGTCCCTACGAGCAGTACTTC.